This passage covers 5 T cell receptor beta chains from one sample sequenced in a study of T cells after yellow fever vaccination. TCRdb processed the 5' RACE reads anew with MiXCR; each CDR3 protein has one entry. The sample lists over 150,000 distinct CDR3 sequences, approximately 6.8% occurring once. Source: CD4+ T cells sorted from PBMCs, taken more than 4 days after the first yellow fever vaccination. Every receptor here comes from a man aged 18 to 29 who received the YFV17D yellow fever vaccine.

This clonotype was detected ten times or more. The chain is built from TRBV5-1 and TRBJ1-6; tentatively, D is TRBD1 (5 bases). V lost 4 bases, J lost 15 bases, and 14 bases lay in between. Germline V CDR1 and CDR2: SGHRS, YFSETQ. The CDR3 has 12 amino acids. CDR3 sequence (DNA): TGCGCCAGCAGCCCACCCCCAGGGCTCCTCCACTTT. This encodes CASSPPPGLLHF.

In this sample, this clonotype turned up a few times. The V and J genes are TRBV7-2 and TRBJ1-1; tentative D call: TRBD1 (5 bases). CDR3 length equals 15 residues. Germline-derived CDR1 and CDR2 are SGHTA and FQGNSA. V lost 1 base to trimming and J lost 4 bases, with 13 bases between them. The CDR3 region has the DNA TGTGCCAGCAGCTTAGTAGTGGCGGGGGGCACTGAAGCTTTCTTT. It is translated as CASSLVVAGGTEAFF. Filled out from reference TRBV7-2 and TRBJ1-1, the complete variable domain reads GAGVSQSPSNKVTEKGKDVELRCDPISGHTALYWYRQSLGQGLEFLIYFQGNSAPDKSGLPSDRFSAERTGGSVSTLTIQRTQQEDSAVYLCASSLVVAGGTEAFFGQGTRLTVV.

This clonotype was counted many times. The CDR3 here is CSDGPGTGGRGTDTQYF. As DNA, the CDR3 is TGCAGCGACGGACCCGGGACAGGGGGCCGGGGCACAGATACGCAGTATTTT. The chain couples TRBV29-1 to TRBJ2-3; 12 bases align to TRBD1. This CDR3 contains 17 residues. Trimming took 7 bases from V and 1 from J; bases not matched to a gene: 12. In germline, CDR1 is SQVTM, CDR2 ANQGSEA.

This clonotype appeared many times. The CDR3 nucleotides are TGCAGTGCCCGTAGACTAGCGGGGTCCAATGAGCAGTTCTTC. Amino acids: CSARRLAGSNEQFF. This chain uses TRBV20-1 with TRBJ2-1, with 11 bases identical to TRBD2. The CDR3 is 14 amino acids. CDR1 and CDR2 from the germline V gene are DFQATT and SNEGSKA (reference sequence). V shed 6 bases and J 6 bases; nucleotides not matched to a gene: 7.

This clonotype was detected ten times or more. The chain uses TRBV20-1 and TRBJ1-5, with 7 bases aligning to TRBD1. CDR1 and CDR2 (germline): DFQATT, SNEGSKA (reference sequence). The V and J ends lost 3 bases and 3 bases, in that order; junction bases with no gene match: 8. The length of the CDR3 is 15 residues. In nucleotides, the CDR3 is TGCAGTGCTAGGAGTACAGGGGCAGTCAATCAGCCCCAGCATTTT. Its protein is CSARSTGAVNQPQHF.